The rows below give T cell receptor beta chains drawn from one sample of a study of shared clonotypes between healthy human individuals. Sequenced by immunoSEQ multiplex PCR; TCRdb stores in-frame clones only, minus some. Of 1.5 million to 1.9 million clones in the sample, around 98% were seen once. The sequenced material came from naive CD4+ T cells sorted from blood. The receptors here all came from a man aged 25 to 40 in good health. Each CDR3 is given with its conserved first and last residue. D genes are given only for firm matches. Some rows have no size entry. The others give once, few or many, or a class for an expanded clone.

>TRBJ2-1|-|-|TRBV4-3
TGCGCCAGCAGCCTCCGTGGAGGGGTTTTAAACAATGAGCAGTTCTTC
CASSLRGGVLNNEQFF
>TRBJ1-5|-|-|TRBV28
TGTGCCAGCAGTTTCCAGGATAGCAATCAGCCCCAGCATTTT
CASSFQDSNQPQHF
>TRBJ2-2|-|-|TRBV2
TGTGCCAGCAGTAAACAGGGCACCGGGGAGCTGTTTTTT
CASSKQGTGELFF
>TRBJ2-5|-|-|TRBV27
TGTGCCAGCAGTGGCCATAGGGAAGAGGGGACCCAGTACTTC
CASSGHREEGTQYF
>TRBJ2-7|-|-|TRBV2
TGTGCCAGCAGATGGACATTCTACGAGCAGTACTTC
CASRWTFYEQYF
>TRBJ2-6|-|-|TRBV6-5
TGTGCCAGCAGTTACTCCCCCTCTGCTGGGGCCAACGTCCTGACTTTC
CASSYSPSAGANVLTF
>TRBJ2-1|-|-|TRBV6-6
TGTGCCAGCAGCATACTAGGTACTGAGCAGTTCTTC
CASSILGTEQFF
>TRBJ2-5|-|-|TRBV25-1
TGTGCCAGCAGTATCTCGAGGGGCCCGCGGGAGACCCAGTACTTC
CASSISRGPRETQYF
>TRBJ1-5|-|-|TRBV18
TGTGCCAGCTCACGACTAAACGGTGATCAGCCCCAGCATTTT
CASSRLNGDQPQHF
>TRBJ1-3|-|-|TRBV28
TGTGCCAGCACCTTCTTCTCTGGAAACACCATATATTTT
CASTFFSGNTIYF
>TRBJ1-5|-|-|TRBV7-2
TGTGCCAGCAGCATTACAGGGACTCAGCCCCAGCATTTT
CASSITGTQPQHF
>TRBJ1-2|once|-|TRBV28
TGTGCCAGCAGTTTCGGGGGTGGCTATGGCTACACCTTC
CASSFGGGYGYTF
>TRBJ2-1|-|-|TRBV19
TGTGCCAGTAGTTTCCGGGCTGGCGAGCAGTTCTTC
CASSFRAGEQFF
>TRBJ2-6|-|-|TRBV5-6
TGTGCCAGCAGCAAAATGCCAGGGACTGGGGCCAACGTCCTGACTTTC
CASSKMPGTGANVLTF
>TRBJ2-7|-|-|TRBV7-8
TGTGCCAGCAGCTTACAGGTCTACGAGCAGTACTTC
CASSLQVYEQYF
>TRBJ1-1|-|-|TRBV28
TGTGCCAGCAGTTATCCGGGTCGGAGATCCACCAGGAACACTGAAGCTTTCTTT
CASSYPGRRSTRNTEAFF
>TRBJ1-1|-|-|TRBV13
TGTGCCAGCAGCTTAATGCCCAAGAGTGAAGCTTTCTTT
CASSLMPKSEAFF
>TRBJ2-5|-|TRBD1|TRBV18
TGTGCCAGCTCACCGCCGAGACAGGGTGAAGAGACCCAGTACTTC
CASSPPRQGEETQYF
>TRBJ1-4|-|-|TRBV28
TGTGCCAGCAGCTCCCACATGAGATTAGAAAAACTGTTTTTT
CASSSHMRLEKLFF
>TRBJ2-7|-|TRBD1|TRBV2
TGTGCCAGCAGGGTGGGACAGACCTACGAGCAGTACTTC
CASRVGQTYEQYF
>TRBJ2-7|-|TRBD1|TRBV9
TGTGCCAGCAGCGTATCCGGGACAGTAAACGAGCAGTACTTC
CASSVSGTVNEQYF
>TRBJ1-5|-|-|TRBV21-1
-
CASSKVAAGSNQPQHF
>TRBJ2-7|-|TRBD1|TRBV19
TGTGCCAGTAGGCGACAGGGGCGATACGAGCAGTACTTC
CASRRQGRYEQYF
>TRBJ2-2|-|TRBD1|TRBV29-1
TGCAGCGTCAGGACAGGGTCGAACACCGGGGAGCTGTTTTTT
CSVRTGSNTGELFF
>TRBJ2-3|-|TRBD1|TRBV30
TGTGCCTGGAGTACCGGGACAGGGAGAGATACGCAGTATTTT
CAWSTGTGRDTQYF
>TRBJ2-1|-|-|TRBV1
TGCACCAGCAGCCAAGTGAGGCGGGGCTTCTACAATGAGCAGTTCTTC
CTSSQVRRGFYNEQFF
>TRBJ1-2|-|-|TRBV29-1
TGCAGCGTCGGGTCGGGCGGACCCTATGGCTACACCTTC
CSVGSGGPYGYTF
>TRBJ2-1|-|TRBD1|TRBV25-1
TGTGCCAGCAGTGATTGGAGAGGGGGCGGAATCGATGAGCAGTTCTTC
CASSDWRGGGIDEQFF
>TRBJ2-7|-|-|TRBV15
TGTGCCACCAGCGGCGGTCCCTACGAGCAGTACTTC
CATSGGPYEQYF
>TRBJ2-5|-|-|TRBV5-1
TGCGCCAGCAGCTTGGGGGATTTTGGCCAAGAGACCCAGTACTTC
CASSLGDFGQETQYF
>TRBJ2-2|-|-|TRBV7-6
TGTGCCAGCAGCCAGGGGAGGGTAAAGACCGGGGAGCTGTTTTTT
CASSQGRVKTGELFF
>TRBJ1-2|-|-|TRBV4-3
TGCGCCAGCAGCCTATCCGGTCCCGCCCCAGTCTATGGCTACACCTTC
CASSLSGPAPVYGYTF
>TRBJ2-2|-|TRBD1|TRBV9
TGTGCCAGCAGGGACAGGGGGAACACCGGGGAGCTGTTTTTT
CASRDRGNTGELFF
>TRBJ2-3|-|TRBD2|TRBV27
TGTGCCAGCAGTCAAGTAGCGGGGCATGTAGATACGCAGTATTTT
CASSQVAGHVDTQYF
>TRBJ1-1|-|-|TRBV28
TGTGCCAGCAGTTGGGGGGGTGAAGGCACTGAAGCTTTCTTT
CASSWGGEGTEAFF
>TRBJ1-1|-|TRBD1|TRBV5-5
TGTGCCAGCAGCTTGGACAGGGGGCGCGACACTGAAGCTTTCTTT
CASSLDRGRDTEAFF
>TRBJ2-3|-|-|TRBV30
TGTGCCTGGAGTGTACTAGGGGGGGATACGCAGTATTTT
CAWSVLGGDTQYF
>TRBJ2-1|-|TRBD2|TRBV5-1
TGCGCCAGCAGCTTGGGGGGACTAGCGGGAGGGCCCGGGGTCAATGAGCAGTTCTTC
CASSLGGLAGGPGVNEQFF
>TRBJ1-4|-|TRBD1|TRBV27
TGTGCCAGCAGTACGAAGGGGGCGCCTATTGAAAAACTGTTTTTT
CASSTKGAPIEKLFF
>TRBJ1-4|-|-|TRBV30
TGTGCCTGGAGTCTGGGGGGGGAAAAACTGTTTTTT
CAWSLGGEKLFF
>TRBJ2-5|-|-|TRBV9
TGTGCCAGCAGCGTCGGGATGGCAGAGACCCAGTACTTC
CASSVGMAETQYF
>TRBJ2-3|-|TRBD2|TRBV29-1
TGCAGCGTTGCTGGGCCTAGCGGAAACACAGATACGCAGTATTTT
CSVAGPSGNTDTQYF
>TRBJ2-2|once|-|TRBV4-1
TGCGCCAGCGGAGACAGGAACACCGGGGAGCTGTTTTTT
CASGDRNTGELFF
>TRBJ2-2|-|-|TRBV5-4
TGTGCCAGCCGGGGAGCCGGGCAGGGCGGAACCGGGGAGCTGTTTTTT
CASRGAGQGGTGELFF
>TRBJ2-7|-|TRBD1|TRBV7-6
TGTGCCAGCAGCTTACGACAGGGCCGGTACGAGCAGTACTTC
CASSLRQGRYEQYF
>TRBJ1-5|-|-|TRBV12-1
TGTGCCAGCAGCCATCTGGATCAGCCCCAGCATTTT
CASSHLDQPQHF
>TRBJ1-4|-|-|TRBV15
TGTGCCACCAGCAGAGTGAGGGAAGGGGCGAGTGAAAAACTGTTTTTT
CATSRVREGASEKLFF
>TRBJ1-4|-|-|TRBV25-1
TGTGCCAGCAGTAGGGGGAACGAAAAACTGTTTTTT
CASSRGNEKLFF
>TRBJ2-1|-|TRBD2|TRBV25-1
TGTGCCAGCAGTGAAAAGTGGGGCGGGAGTGGTGGTGGAGAGCAGTTCTTC
CASSEKWGGSGGGEQFF
>TRBJ1-2|-|-|TRBV5-6
TGTGCCAGCAGCTCGTCTGTCTATGGCTACACCTTC
CASSSSVYGYTF
>TRBJ2-5|-|-|TRBV7-2
TGTGCCAGCAGCAAGGGGATAGAGACCCAGTACTTC
CASSKGIETQYF